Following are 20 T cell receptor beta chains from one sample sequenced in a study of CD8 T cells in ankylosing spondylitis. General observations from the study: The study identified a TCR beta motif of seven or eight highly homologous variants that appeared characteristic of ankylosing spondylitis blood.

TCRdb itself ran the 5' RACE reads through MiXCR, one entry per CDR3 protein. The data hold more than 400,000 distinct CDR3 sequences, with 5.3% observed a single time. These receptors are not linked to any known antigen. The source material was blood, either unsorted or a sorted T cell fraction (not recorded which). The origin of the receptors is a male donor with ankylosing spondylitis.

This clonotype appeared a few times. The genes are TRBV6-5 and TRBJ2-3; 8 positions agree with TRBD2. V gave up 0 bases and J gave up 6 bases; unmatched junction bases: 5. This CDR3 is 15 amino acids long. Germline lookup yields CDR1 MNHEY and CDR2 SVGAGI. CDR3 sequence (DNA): TGTGCCAGCAGTTACTCGGGGGTAGCGGGGGATACGCAGTATTTT. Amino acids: CASSYSGVAGDTQYF.

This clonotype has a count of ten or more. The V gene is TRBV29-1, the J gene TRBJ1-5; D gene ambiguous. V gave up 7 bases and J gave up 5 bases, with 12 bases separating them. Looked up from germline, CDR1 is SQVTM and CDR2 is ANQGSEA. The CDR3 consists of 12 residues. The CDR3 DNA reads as TGCAGCGCCGGAGGGTTATATCAGCCCCAGCATTTT. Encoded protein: CSAGGLYQPQHF.

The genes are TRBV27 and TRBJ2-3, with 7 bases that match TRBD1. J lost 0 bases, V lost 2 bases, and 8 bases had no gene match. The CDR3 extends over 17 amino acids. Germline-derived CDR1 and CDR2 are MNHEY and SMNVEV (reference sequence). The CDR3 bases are TGTGCCAGCAGTTTAATCAAGGGGGCGGTAAGCACAGATACGCAGTATTTT. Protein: CASSLIKGAVSTDTQYF.

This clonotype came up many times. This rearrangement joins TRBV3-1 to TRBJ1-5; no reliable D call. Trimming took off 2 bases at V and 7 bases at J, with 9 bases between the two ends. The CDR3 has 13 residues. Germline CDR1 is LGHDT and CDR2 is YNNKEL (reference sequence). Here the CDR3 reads CASSQTPIQPQHF. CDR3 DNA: TGTGCCAGCAGCCAAACCCCGATCCAGCCCCAGCATTTT.

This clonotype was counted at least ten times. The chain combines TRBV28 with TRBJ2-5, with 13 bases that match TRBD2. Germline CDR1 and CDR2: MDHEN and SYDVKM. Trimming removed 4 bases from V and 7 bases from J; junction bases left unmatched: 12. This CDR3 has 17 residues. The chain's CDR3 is CASSYGTSGRAGRTQYF. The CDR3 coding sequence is TGTGCCAGCAGTTACGGCACTAGCGGGAGGGCCGGAAGGACCCAGTACTTC.

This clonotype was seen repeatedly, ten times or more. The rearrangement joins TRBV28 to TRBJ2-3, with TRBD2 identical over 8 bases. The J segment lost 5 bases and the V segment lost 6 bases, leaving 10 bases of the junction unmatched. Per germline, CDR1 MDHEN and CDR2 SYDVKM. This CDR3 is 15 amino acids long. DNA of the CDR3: TGTGCCAGCAGCCCTCGGACTAGCCCTATAGATACGCAGTATTTT. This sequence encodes CASSPRTSPIDTQYF.

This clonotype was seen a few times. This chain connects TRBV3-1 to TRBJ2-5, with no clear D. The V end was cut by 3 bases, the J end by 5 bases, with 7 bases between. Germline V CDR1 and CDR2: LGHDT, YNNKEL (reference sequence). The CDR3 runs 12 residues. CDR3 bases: TGTGCCAGCAGCCATCGTCCGGAGACCCAGTACTTC. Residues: CASSHRPETQYF.

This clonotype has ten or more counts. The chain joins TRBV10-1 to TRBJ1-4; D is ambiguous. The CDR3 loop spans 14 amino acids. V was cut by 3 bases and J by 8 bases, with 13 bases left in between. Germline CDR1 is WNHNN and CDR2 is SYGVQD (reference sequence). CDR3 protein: CASSDDATAEKLFF. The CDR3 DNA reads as TGCGCCAGCAGTGACGATGCAACGGCCGAAAAACTGTTTTTT.

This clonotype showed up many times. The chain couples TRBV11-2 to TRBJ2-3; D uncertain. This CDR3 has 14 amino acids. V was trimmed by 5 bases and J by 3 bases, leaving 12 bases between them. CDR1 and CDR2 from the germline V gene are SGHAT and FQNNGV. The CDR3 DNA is TGTGCCAGCAGCCACGGAGAGCGAACAGATACGCAGTATTTT. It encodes CASSHGERTDTQYF.

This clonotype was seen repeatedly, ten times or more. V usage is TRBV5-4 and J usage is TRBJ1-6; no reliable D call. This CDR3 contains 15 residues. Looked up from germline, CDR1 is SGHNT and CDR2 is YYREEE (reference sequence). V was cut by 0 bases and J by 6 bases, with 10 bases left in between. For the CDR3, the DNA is TGTGCCAGCAGCTTGGTACCGGGGTTTAATTCACCCCTCCACTTT. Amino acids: CASSLVPGFNSPLHF.

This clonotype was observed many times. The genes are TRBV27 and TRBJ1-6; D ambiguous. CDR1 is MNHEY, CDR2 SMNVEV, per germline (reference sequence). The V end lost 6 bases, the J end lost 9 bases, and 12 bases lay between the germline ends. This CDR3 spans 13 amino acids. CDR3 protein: CASRRGMGSPLHF. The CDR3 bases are TGTGCCAGCAGAAGAGGGATGGGTTCACCCCTCCACTTT.

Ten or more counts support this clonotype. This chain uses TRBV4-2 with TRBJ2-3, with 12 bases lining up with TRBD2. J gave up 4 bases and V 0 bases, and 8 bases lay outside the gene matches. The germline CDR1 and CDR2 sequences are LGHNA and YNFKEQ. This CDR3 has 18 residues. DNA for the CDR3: TGTGCCAGCAGCCAAGATCAACGGCCTAGCGGGGGGGCAGATACGCAGTATTTT. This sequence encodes CASSQDQRPSGGADTQYF.

Written as DNA, the CDR3 is TGCAGTGTTGGGGGGGTTAGGGGGTACAGCTCCTACAATGAGCAGTTCTTC. Translating it yields CSVGGVRGYSSYNEQFF. The V and J genes are TRBV20-1 and TRBJ2-1; perhaps TRBD2 as D (7 bases). This CDR3 spans 17 amino acids. CDR1 is DFQATT and CDR2 is SNEGSKA in the germline V gene (reference sequence). V gave up 7 bases and J gave up 0 bases, with 22 bases separating them.

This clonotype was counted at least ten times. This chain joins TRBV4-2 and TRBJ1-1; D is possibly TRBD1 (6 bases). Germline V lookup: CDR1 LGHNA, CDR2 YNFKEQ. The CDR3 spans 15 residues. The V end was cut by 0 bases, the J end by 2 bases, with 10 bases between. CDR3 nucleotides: TGTGCCAGCAGCCAAGAAAAGGGGGGTAACACTGAAGCTTTCTTT. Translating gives CASSQEKGGNTEAFF.

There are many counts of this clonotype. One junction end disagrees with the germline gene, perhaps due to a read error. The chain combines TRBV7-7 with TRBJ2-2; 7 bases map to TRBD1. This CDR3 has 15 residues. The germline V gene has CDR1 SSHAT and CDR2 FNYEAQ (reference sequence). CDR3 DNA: TGTGCTAGCAGCTTAGGGGGCACAGGGACCGGGGAGCTGTTTTTT. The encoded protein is CASSLGGTGTGELFF.

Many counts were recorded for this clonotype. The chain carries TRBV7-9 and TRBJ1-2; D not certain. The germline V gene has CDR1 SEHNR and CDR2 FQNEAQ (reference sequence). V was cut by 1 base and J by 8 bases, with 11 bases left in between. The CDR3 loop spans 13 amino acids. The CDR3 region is CASSLVGVSGYTF. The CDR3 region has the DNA TGTGCCAGCAGCTTAGTCGGCGTTTCGGGCTACACCTTC.

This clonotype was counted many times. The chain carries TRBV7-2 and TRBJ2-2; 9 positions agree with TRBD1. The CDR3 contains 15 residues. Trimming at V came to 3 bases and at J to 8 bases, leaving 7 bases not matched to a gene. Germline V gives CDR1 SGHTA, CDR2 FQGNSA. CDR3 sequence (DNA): TGTGCCAGCAGCTTTTTACAGGGGGCGCGGGGGGAGCTGTTTTTT. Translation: CASSFLQGARGELFF.

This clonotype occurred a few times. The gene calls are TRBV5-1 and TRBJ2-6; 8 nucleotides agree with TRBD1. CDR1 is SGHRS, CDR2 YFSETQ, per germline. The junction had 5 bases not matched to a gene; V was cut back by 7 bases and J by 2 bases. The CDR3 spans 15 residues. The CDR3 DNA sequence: TGCGCCAGCTCCACAGGGGGAACTGGGGCCAACGTCCTGACTTTC. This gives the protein CASSTGGTGANVLTF.

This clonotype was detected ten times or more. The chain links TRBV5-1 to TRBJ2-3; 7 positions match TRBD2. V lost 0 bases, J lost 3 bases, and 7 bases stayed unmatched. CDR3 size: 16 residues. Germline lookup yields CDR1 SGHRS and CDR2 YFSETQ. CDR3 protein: CASSLDGGRGTDTQYF. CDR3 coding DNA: TGCGCCAGCAGCTTGGACGGCGGGAGAGGAACAGATACGCAGTATTTT.

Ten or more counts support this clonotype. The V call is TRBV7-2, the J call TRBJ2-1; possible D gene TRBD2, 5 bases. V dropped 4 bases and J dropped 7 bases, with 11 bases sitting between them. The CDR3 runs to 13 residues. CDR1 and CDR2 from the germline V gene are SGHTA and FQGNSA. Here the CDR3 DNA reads TGTGCCAGCAGCTCCCGACGAGGGAATGAGCAGTTCTTC. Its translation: CASSSRRGNEQFF. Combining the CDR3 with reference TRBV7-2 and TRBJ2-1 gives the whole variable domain GAGVSQSPSNKVTEKGKDVELRCDPISGHTALYWYRQSLGQGLEFLIYFQGNSAPDKSGLPSDRFSAERTGGSVSTLTIQRTQQEDSAVYLCASSSRRGNEQFFGPGTRLTVL.